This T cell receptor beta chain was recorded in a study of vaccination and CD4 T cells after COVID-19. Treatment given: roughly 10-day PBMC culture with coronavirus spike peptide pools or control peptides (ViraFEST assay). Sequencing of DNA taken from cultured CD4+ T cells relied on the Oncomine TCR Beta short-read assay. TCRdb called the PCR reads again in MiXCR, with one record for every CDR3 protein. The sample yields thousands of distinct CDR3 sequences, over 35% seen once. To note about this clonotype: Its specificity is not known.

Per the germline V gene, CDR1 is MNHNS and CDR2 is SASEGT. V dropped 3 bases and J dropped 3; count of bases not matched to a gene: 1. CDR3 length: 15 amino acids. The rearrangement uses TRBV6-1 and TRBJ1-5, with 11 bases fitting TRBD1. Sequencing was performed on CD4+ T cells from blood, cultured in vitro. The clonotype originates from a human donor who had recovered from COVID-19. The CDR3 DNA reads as TGTGCCAGCAGTGATGGACAGGGGGCCAATCAGCCCCAGCATTTT. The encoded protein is CASSDGQGANQPQHF.